These 27 T cell receptor beta chains originate from one sample sequenced in a study of OX40 agonist ivuxolimab in advanced cancers. Clones were sequenced by immunoSEQ multiplex PCR, and TCRdb holds only the in-frame ones, with some missing. The table lists tens of thousands of clones, 75% to 90% of them singletons. The sample in question was CD4+ or CD8+ T cells sorted from blood, obtained in a trial of the OX40 agonist ivuxolimab. Receptors originate from an adult with an advanced solid tumor such as melanoma, head and neck, liver or kidney cancer.

The J gene is TRBJ1-1, the V gene TRBV11-1; the D is unclear. Germline values: CDR1 SGHAT, CDR2 FQDESV (reference sequence). V dropped 2 bases and J dropped 1 base, with 11 bases sitting between them. The CDR3 spans 15 residues. The CDR3 here is CASSLTRAGNTEAFF. The CDR3 DNA reads as TGTGCCAGCAGCTTAACTAGAGCCGGGAACACTGAAGCTTTCTTT.

The chain links TRBV7-9 to TRBJ1-1; 11 positions agree with TRBD1. This CDR3 has 17 amino acids. V shed 8 bases and J 1 base; nucleotides not matched to a gene: 12. The germline gives CDR1 SEHNR, CDR2 FQNEAQ (reference sequence). Written as DNA, the CDR3 is TGTGCCAGCGTCCCCTTTGGGACAGGGGGTGCGAACACTGAAGCTTTCTTT. Translating gives CASVPFGTGGANTEAFF.

Here the CDR3 DNA reads TGTGCCAGCAGCCAAGATTACTCTGGAAACACCATATATTTT. Encoded protein: CASSQDYSGNTIYF. The V and J genes are TRBV14 and TRBJ1-3; no clear D gene. From germline, CDR1 is SGHDN and CDR2 FVKESK. V was shortened by 0 bases and J by 0 bases, with 3 bases between the two germline ends. This CDR3 contains 14 residues.

This chain joins TRBV7-8 and TRBJ1-1; TRBD1 is a possible D gene (6 bases). Germline V gene lookup returns CDR1 SGHVS and CDR2 FQNEAQ. With 5 bases removed from V and 1 base from J, the gap between germline ends came to 14 bases. The CDR3 has 15 amino acids. This CDR3 reads CASSTRTERNTEAFF. In DNA form, the CDR3 reads TGTGCCAGCAGCACCCGGACAGAGCGGAACACTGAAGCTTTCTTT.

The CDR3 is CASSSTGTANEKLFF. As DNA, the CDR3 is TGTGCCAGCAGCTCAACAGGGACGGCTAATGAAAAACTGTTTTTT. The chain joins TRBV6-5 to TRBJ1-4, with a weak D call TRBD1 (6 bases). The germline CDR1 and CDR2 sequences are MNHEY and SVGAGI. CDR3 length: 15 amino acids. Trimming shortened V by 6 bases and J by 3 bases, and 14 bases separated the two germline ends.

The chain carries TRBV19 and TRBJ1-5; the match to TRBD1 covers 9 bases. The germline gives CDR1 LNHDA, CDR2 SQIVND (reference sequence). The J segment lost 4 bases and the V segment lost 3 bases, leaving 22 bases of the junction unmatched. CDR3 length: 21 amino acids. The CDR3 loop reads CASSMVIRGQGTRGGNQPQHF. The CDR3 nucleotides are TGTGCCAGTAGTATGGTTATTCGAGGACAGGGGACGAGGGGCGGGAATCAGCCCCAGCATTTT.

The chain employs TRBV18 and TRBJ2-5, with TRBD2 matching 10 bases. Germline-derived CDR1 and CDR2 are KGHSH and LQKENI. The trim removed 3 bases at V and 2 bases at J, leaving 9 bases unmatched. The CDR3 runs to 17 residues. The CDR3 here is CASSPPRLAGAQETQYF. The CDR3 DNA follows: TGTGCCAGCTCACCTCCCAGACTAGCGGGTGCTCAAGAGACCCAGTACTTC.

This clone is categorized as medium-sized. The V call is TRBV6-1, the J call TRBJ1-2, with no clear D. The CDR3 spans 14 residues. CDR1 MNHNS and CDR2 SASEGT come from the germline V gene. V lost 7 bases to trimming and J lost 2 bases, with 14 bases between them. The CDR3 DNA sequence: TGTGCCAGCACCCGCGGGCAGGTAAACTATGGCTACACCTTC. Amino acid sequence: CASTRGQVNYGYTF.

This chain uses TRBV4-3 with TRBJ1-2, with 7 bases that match TRBD1. The J segment lost 0 bases and the V segment lost 3 bases, leaving 4 bases of the junction unmatched. This CDR3 has 15 amino acids. CDR1 and CDR2 (germline): LGHNA, YSLEER. The chain's CDR3 is CASSHGQVANYGYTF. The CDR3 DNA is TGCGCCAGCAGCCACGGACAGGTAGCTAACTATGGCTACACCTTC.

The chain carries TRBV29-1 and TRBJ2-4; D might be TRBD1 (5 bases). Trimming stripped 2 bases from V and 0 bases from J, with 11 bases between. The CDR3 extends over 15 amino acids. In germline, CDR1 is SQVTM, CDR2 ANQGSEA. The chain's CDR3 is CSVELDTQAKNIQYF. As DNA, the CDR3 is TGCAGCGTTGAACTGGACACACAAGCCAAAAACATTCAGTACTTC. Full variable domain (outside the CDR3, taken from reference TRBV29-1 and TRBJ2-4): SAVISQKPSRDICQRGTSLTIQCQVDSQVTMMFWYRQQPGQSLTLIATANQGSEATYESGFVIDKFPISRPNLTFSTLTVSNMSPEDSSIYLCSVELDTQAKNIQYFGAGTRLSVL.

The chain couples TRBV5-1 to TRBJ2-7; 7 positions agree with TRBD1. V was clipped by 4 bases and J by 3 bases; unmatched bases: 4. This CDR3 is 13 amino acids long. The germline CDR1 and CDR2 sequences are SGHRS and YFSETQ. CDR3 nucleotide sequence: TGCGCCAGCAGCGGGGGACAGAACTACGAGCAGTACTTC. Translation gives CASSGGQNYEQYF.

The table lists this clone with a few counts. V and J are TRBV5-1 and TRBJ1-1, with 9 bases identical to TRBD1. V lost 4 bases, J lost 4 bases, and 11 bases stayed unmatched. This CDR3 region has 16 residues. The germline gives CDR1 SGHRS, CDR2 YFSETQ. DNA of the CDR3: TGCGCCAGCAGCGCCGGGACAGGGAGGGTGGTCACTGAAGCTTTCTTT. Its translation is CASSAGTGRVVTEAFF.

The rearrangement links TRBV2 to TRBJ1-6, with a possible D match to TRBD1 (6 bases). The CDR3 extends over 17 amino acids. Trimming left V 6 bases short and J 0 bases short, with 15 bases between. Germline V gives CDR1 SNHLY, CDR2 FYNNEI. Written as DNA, the CDR3 is TGTGCCAGCAGCTGGGGACACCCGAGCTCCTATAATTCACCCCTCCACTTT. It specifies CASSWGHPSSYNSPLHF.

CDR3 bases: TGTGCCAGCAGTTCAGCGGGGGGGCCCTACGAGCAGTACTTC. Translating it yields CASSSAGGPYEQYF. The rearrangement links TRBV6-5 to TRBJ2-7; 10 nucleotides align to TRBD2. Germline CDR1 is MNHEY and CDR2 is SVGAGI. The CDR3 spans 14 residues. J gave up 2 bases and V 4 bases, and 2 bases lay outside the gene matches.

The chain carries TRBV4-2 and TRBJ1-4; D remains unclear. The CDR3 loop spans 17 amino acids. The V gene lost 1 base and the J gene lost 4 bases, with 16 bases spanning the gap. CDR1 is LGHNA and CDR2 is YNFKEQ in the germline V gene. The CDR3 DNA reads TGTGCCAGCAGCCAAGGTGGCGGTGGGGTGGGTAATGAAAAACTGTTTTTT. Amino acids: CASSQGGGGVGNEKLFF.

The V call is TRBV6-7, the J call TRBJ2-7, with 9 bases aligning to TRBD2. TRBV6-7 is identified as an open reading frame with a role that is uncertain. CDR3 length: 14 residues. Trimming at V came to 0 bases and at J to 6 bases, leaving 3 bases not matched to a gene. The chain's CDR3 is CASSYSAGGREQYF. For the CDR3, the DNA is TGTGCCAGCAGTTACTCAGCGGGGGGCCGCGAGCAGTACTTC.

J is TRBJ2-5 and V is TRBV2; tentatively, D is TRBD1 or TRBD2 (6 bases each). V was clipped by 6 bases and J by 5 bases, with 19 bases between them. This CDR3 comprises 15 residues. The germline CDR1 and CDR2 sequences are SNHLY and FYNNEI. CDR3 protein: CASRERGRREETQYF. The CDR3 region has the DNA TGTGCCAGCAGGGAGAGGGGGAGGCGTGAGGAGACCCAGTACTTC.

The genes are TRBV5-1 and TRBJ2-3; weak D call: TRBD2 (6 bases). Germline CDR1 is SGHRS and CDR2 is YFSETQ. The CDR3 is made up of 14 amino acids. V lost 6 bases to trimming and J lost 0 bases, with 11 bases between them. DNA for the CDR3: TGCGCCAGCATGGGGGGACTTAGCACAGATACGCAGTATTTT. Protein product: CASMGGLSTDTQYF. Variable domain in full (rest from reference TRBV5-1 and TRBJ2-3): KAGVTQTPRYLIKTRGQQVTLSCSPISGHRSVSWYQQTPGQGLQFLFEYFSETQRNKGNFPGRFSGRQFSNSRSEMNVSTLELGDSALYLCASMGGLSTDTQYFGPGTRLTVL.

V gene TRBV2 combines with J gene TRBJ2-7; the match to TRBD1 covers 12 bases. The CDR3 is made up of 14 amino acids. Germline V gene data show CDR1 as SNHLY and CDR2 as FYNNEI. V lost 8 bases to trimming and J lost 5 bases; unmatched junction nucleotides: 7. The CDR3 nucleotides read TGTGCCAGCCGTGGGACAGGGGGCTTTCACGAGCAGTACTTC. It specifies CASRGTGGFHEQYF.

The rearrangement uses TRBV7-6 and TRBJ2-7, with D uncertain. The germline V and J ends were trimmed by 3 bases and 7 bases, with 19 bases remaining between them. The CDR3 is 15 amino acids. Germline V gene lookup returns CDR1 SGHVS and CDR2 FNYEAQ. The CDR3 nucleotides read TGTGCCAGCAGCTTCCGAGGAACCCATGGCGATGAGCAGTACTTC. Residues: CASSFRGTHGDEQYF.

This chain connects TRBV2 to TRBJ2-5; 13 positions match TRBD2. Per germline, CDR1 SNHLY and CDR2 FYNNEI. The trim removed 5 bases at V and 1 base at J, leaving 4 bases unmatched. The CDR3 spans 16 residues. CDR3 DNA: TGTGCCAGCAGTACCAGGACTAGCGGGGGCCAAGAGACCCAGTACTTC. It yields the protein CASSTRTSGGQETQYF.

The V and J genes are TRBV5-6 and TRBJ1-6, with 9 bases matching TRBD1. Germline-derived CDR1 and CDR2 are SGHDT and YYEEEE. V trimming: 1 base; J trimming: 9 bases; junction bases outside the gene matches: 5. This CDR3 region has 15 residues. The CDR3 region has the DNA TGTGCCAGCAGCTTGACCGGGACAGGGCCTTCACCCCTCCACTTT. Translated: CASSLTGTGPSPLHF.

The CDR3 DNA reads TGTGCCAGCTCACCCCGGGACCCAAACTACAATGAGCAGTTCTTC. This translates into CASSPRDPNYNEQFF. This sequence joins TRBV18 and TRBJ2-1; either TRBD1 or TRBD2 may supply D (5 bases each). The CDR3 totals 15 residues. V shed 3 bases and J shed 3 bases, with 12 bases lying between them. Germline-derived CDR1 and CDR2 are KGHSH and LQKENI.

The chain employs TRBV19 and TRBJ2-5; tentatively, D is TRBD1 (5 bases). The V gene's germline CDR1 is LNHDA and CDR2 SQIVND (reference sequence). This CDR3 contains 16 residues. With 6 bases removed from V and 8 bases from J, the gap between germline ends came to 25 bases. Here the CDR3 DNA reads TGTGCCAGTAGCACCGAGATGGGGTGGCAACAGGAAACCCAGTACTTC. Amino acid sequence: CASSTEMGWQQETQYF.

This clone was picked up a small number of times. The rearrangement uses TRBV10-2 and TRBJ1-5; D might be TRBD1 (6 bases). The V gene lost 3 bases and the J gene lost 6 bases, with 18 bases spanning the gap. Germline V lookup: CDR1 WSHSY, CDR2 SAAADI. The CDR3 length is 16 residues. This CDR3 reads CASSEGFIGGGQPQHF. In DNA form, the CDR3 reads TGCGCCAGCAGTGAAGGGTTTATTGGGGGCGGTCAGCCCCAGCATTTT.

The rearrangement uses TRBV7-2 and TRBJ2-2; 11 positions agree with TRBD2. V was clipped by 7 bases and J by 5 bases; unmatched bases: 9. This CDR3 has 16 residues. The germline CDR1 and CDR2 sequences are SGHTA and FQGNSA. In DNA form, the CDR3 reads TGTGCCAGCACCTCCCTAGCGGGGGGTGGTACCGGGGAGCTGTTTTTT. This encodes CASTSLAGGGTGELFF.

V and J are TRBV19 and TRBJ1-1, with D perhaps matching TRBD1 (6 bases). Germline-derived CDR1 and CDR2 are LNHDA and SQIVND (reference sequence). This CDR3 is built from 12 residues. With 7 bases removed from V and 4 bases from J, the gap between germline ends came to 10 bases. The CDR3 nucleotides are TGTGCCAGTACCAGGGGTGGCACTGAAGCTTTCTTT. Encoded protein: CASTRGGTEAFF.